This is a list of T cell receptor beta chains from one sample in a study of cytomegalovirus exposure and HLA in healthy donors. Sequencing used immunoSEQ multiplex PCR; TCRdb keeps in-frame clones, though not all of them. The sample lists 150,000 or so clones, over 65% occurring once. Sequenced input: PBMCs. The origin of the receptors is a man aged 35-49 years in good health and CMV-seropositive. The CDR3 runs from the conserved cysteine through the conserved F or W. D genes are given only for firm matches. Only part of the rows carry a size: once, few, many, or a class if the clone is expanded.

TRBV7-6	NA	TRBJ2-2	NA	CASSLDTSRSTGELFF	TGTGCCAGCAGCTTAGACACTAGTCGGAGCACCGGGGAGCTGTTTTTT
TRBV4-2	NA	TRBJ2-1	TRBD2	CASSQPLAGGSYNEQFF	TGTGCCAGCAGCCAACCTCTAGCGGGGGGCTCCTACAATGAGCAGTTCTTC
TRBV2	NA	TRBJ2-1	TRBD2	CASSAPGTSGRALNEQFF	TGTGCCAGCAGCGCTCCCGGGACTAGCGGGAGGGCCCTCAATGAGCAGTTCTTC
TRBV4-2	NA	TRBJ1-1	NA	CASSQVQPGGTEAFF	TGTGCCAGCAGCCAAGTGCAGCCCGGAGGCACTGAAGCTTTCTTT
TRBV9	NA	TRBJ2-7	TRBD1	CASSVAYRGAEQYF	TGTGCCAGCAGCGTAGCTTACAGGGGGGCCGAGCAGTACTTC
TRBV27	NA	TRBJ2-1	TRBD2	CASSFGLAGGNEQFF	TGTGCCAGCAGTTTTGGGCTAGCGGGAGGTAATGAGCAGTTCTTC
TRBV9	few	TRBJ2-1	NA	CASSETGRGHEQFF	TGTGCCAGCAGCGAAACGGGGCGGGGGCATGAGCAGTTCTTC
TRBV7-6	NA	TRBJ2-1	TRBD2	CASSLRGGREGTYNEQFF	TGTGCCAGCAGCCTACGGGGTGGGCGGGAGGGGACCTACAATGAGCAGTTCTTC
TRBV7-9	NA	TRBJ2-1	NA	CSSSAASVNEQFF	TGTTCCAGCAGCGCAGCTAGCGTGAATGAGCAGTTCTTC
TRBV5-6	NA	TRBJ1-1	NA	CASSLVFRGNTEAFF	TGTGCCAGCAGCTTGGTCTTTAGGGGGAACACTGAAGCTTTCTTT
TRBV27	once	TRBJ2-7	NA	CASNRGGIPYEQYF	TGTGCCAGCAATAGGGGCGGTATTCCCTACGAGCAGTACTTC
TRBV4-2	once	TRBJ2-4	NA	CASSQDLQVAKNIQYF	TGTGCCAGCAGCCAAGATCTCCAGGTAGCCAAAAACATTCAGTACTTC
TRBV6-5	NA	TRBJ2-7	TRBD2	CASSYSGGRPNEQYF	TGTGCCAGCAGTTACTCCGGCGGGAGGCCTAACGAGCAGTACTTC
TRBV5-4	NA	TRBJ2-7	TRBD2	CASSRGLAGGPLYEQYF	TGTGCCAGCAGCAGGGGACTAGCGGGAGGGCCACTTTACGAGCAGTACTTC
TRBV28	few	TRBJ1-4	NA	CASSPGGGGYEKLFF	TGTGCCAGCAGCCCCGGTGGGGGGGGCTATGAAAAACTGTTTTTT
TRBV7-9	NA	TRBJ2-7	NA	CASSPSAYEQYF	TGTGCCAGCAGCCCTTCGGCCTACGAGCAGTACTTC
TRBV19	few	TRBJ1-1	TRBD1	CASIAQGASEAFF	TGTGCCAGTATTGCCCAGGGGGCGTCTGAAGCTTTCTTT
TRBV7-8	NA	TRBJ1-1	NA	CASSFTGNTEAFF	TGTGCCAGCAGCTTCACAGGGAACACTGAAGCTTTCTTT
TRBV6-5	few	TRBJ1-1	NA	CASSYRGAAFF	TGTGCCAGCAGTTACCGAGGAGCGGCTTTCTTT
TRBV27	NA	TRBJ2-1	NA	CASSWMDSRSYNEQFF	TGTGCCAGCAGTTGGATGGACAGCCGAAGTTACAATGAGCAGTTCTTC
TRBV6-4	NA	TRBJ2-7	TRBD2	CASSVLAVSSYEQYF	TGTGCCAGCAGTGTACTAGCGGTAAGCTCCTACGAGCAGTACTTC
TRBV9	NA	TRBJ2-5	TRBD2	CASSVRAGPQETQYF	TGTGCCAGCAGCGTACGAGCGGGACCTCAAGAGACCCAGTACTTC
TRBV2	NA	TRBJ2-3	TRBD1	CASSGLTGGQDTQYF	TGTGCCAGCAGTGGGCTAACAGGGGGCCAAGATACGCAGTATTTT
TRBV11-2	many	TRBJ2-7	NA	CASSLSSSYEQYF	TGTGCCAGCAGCTTGTCGAGCTCCTACGAGCAGTACTTC
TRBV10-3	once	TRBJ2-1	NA	CAISLRDLNNEQFF	TGTGCCATCAGTCTACGGGACTTGAACAATGAGCAGTTCTTC
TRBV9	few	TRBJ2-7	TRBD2	CASSGTSGRYKHEQYF	TGTGCCAGCAGCGGAACTAGCGGGAGGTACAAACACGAGCAGTACTTC
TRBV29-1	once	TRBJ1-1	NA	CSGNRLNTEAFF	TGCAGCGGGAACAGGCTGAACACTGAAGCTTTCTTT
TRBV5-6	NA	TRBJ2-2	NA	CASSRRGGNTGELFF	TGTGCCAGCAGCCGAAGAGGAGGGAACACCGGGGAGCTGTTTTTT
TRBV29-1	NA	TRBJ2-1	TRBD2	CSVDVGRGNEQFF	TGCAGCGTTGACGTCGGGAGGGGAAATGAGCAGTTCTTC
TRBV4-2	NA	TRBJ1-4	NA	CASSQDRAHREKLFF	TGTGCCAGCAGCCAAGACCGTGCCCACCGGGAAAAACTGTTTTTT
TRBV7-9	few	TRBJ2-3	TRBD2	CASSLSGSLSTDTQYF	TGTGCCAGCAGCCTTAGCGGGAGTCTTAGCACAGATACGCAGTATTTT
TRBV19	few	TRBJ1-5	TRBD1	CASSFGTGGYSNQPQHF	TGTGCCAGTAGTTTCGGGACAGGAGGGTATAGCAATCAGCCCCAGCATTTT
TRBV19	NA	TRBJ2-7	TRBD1	CASSFNDRVDYEQYF	TGTGCCAGTAGCTTTAACGACAGGGTAGACTACGAGCAGTACTTC
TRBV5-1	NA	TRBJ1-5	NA	CASRAGVDQPQHF	TGCGCCAGCAGGGCAGGGGTTGATCAGCCCCAGCATTTT
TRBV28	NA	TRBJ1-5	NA	CASSSTAGGGRLQPQHF	TGTGCCAGCAGTTCTACAGCGGGGGGGGGAAGACTTCAGCCCCAGCATTTT
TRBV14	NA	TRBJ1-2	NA	CASSQDLRAGSYTF	TGTGCCAGCAGCCAAGATCTGAGGGCCGGCTCCTACACCTTC
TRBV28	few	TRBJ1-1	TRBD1	CASRSGQSFTEAFF	TGTGCCAGCAGATCGGGACAGAGCTTCACTGAAGCTTTCTTT
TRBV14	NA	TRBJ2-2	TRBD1	CASSQDRRQGGTGELFF	TGTGCCAGCAGCCAAGATAGGCGACAGGGTGGCACCGGGGAGCTGTTTTTT
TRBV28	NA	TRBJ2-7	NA	CAIQRGGWPPEQYF	TGTGCCATCCAGAGGGGGGGATGGCCCCCCGAGCAGTACTTC
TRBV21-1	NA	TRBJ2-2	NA	CASSMPPYRDTGELFF	TGTGCCAGCAGCATGCCTCCCTACCGGGACACCGGGGAGCTGTTTTTT
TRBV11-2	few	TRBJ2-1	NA	CASSASLHNEQFF	TGTGCCAGCAGCGCGTCCTTACACAATGAGCAGTTCTTC
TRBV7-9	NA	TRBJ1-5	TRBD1	CASSFSSVGQVGQPQHF	TGTGCCAGCAGCTTCAGTTCTGTGGGACAGGTCGGTCAGCCCCAGCATTTT
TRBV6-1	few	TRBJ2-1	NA	CASSEAGIGQGFTFF	TGTGCCAGCAGTGAAGCGGGTATCGGCCAGGGGTTCACGTTCTTC
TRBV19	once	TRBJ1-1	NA	CASSLLQGGNTEAFF	TGTGCCAGTAGCCTACTACAGGGCGGGAACACTGAAGCTTTCTTT